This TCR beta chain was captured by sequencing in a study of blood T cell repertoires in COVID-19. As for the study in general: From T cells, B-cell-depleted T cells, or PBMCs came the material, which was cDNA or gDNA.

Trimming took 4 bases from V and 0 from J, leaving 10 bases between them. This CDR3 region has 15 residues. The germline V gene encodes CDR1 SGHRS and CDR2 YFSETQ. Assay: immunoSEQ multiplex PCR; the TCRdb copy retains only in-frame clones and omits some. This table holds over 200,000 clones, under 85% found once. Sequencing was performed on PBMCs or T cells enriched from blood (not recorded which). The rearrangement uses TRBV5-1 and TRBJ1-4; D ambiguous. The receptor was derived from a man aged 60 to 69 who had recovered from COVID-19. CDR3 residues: CASSREGTTNEKLFF. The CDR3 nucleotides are TGCGCCAGCAGCCGGGAGGGCACAACTAATGAAAAACTGTTTTTT. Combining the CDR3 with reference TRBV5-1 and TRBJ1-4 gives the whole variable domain KAGVTQTPRYLIKTRGQQVTLSCSPISGHRSVSWYQQTPGQGLQFLFEYFSETQRNKGNFPGRFSGRQFSNSRSEMNVSTLELGDSALYLCASSREGTTNEKLFFGSGTQLSVL.